This TCR beta chain stems from a study of control samples from healthy donors and cancer patients. TCRdb keeps only in-frame clones here, not all; method: immunoSEQ multiplex PCR. The table has about 140,000 clones, approximately 90% seen once. The CDR3 contains 15 residues. The V and J ends lost 3 bases and 7 bases respectively, with 16 bases between them. Germline V gives CDR1 MRHNA, CDR2 SNTAGT. This clonotype was sampled from a young woman in good health. The chain uses TRBV6-4 and TRBJ2-1; maybe TRBD1 (5 bases). Sequenced: blood. The CDR3 DNA reads as TGTGCCAGCAGTGAAAGGGATTCAGGGCCTAATGAGCAGTTCTTC. Amino acids: CASSERDSGPNEQFF.